This entry lists 21 T cell receptor beta chains sequenced from one sample in a study of CD8+CD57+ T cells in acquired aplastic anemia. The template used for profiling TCR beta VDJ and CDR3 was genomic DNA. TCRdb processed the reads anew with MiXCR; each CDR3 protein has one entry. In the table there are around 200,000 distinct CDR3 sequences, about half of which are singletons. All sequencing subjects had displayed CD8+CD57+ cell expansion on flow cytometry. Sequenced material: sorted CD4+, CD8+, or CD8+CD57+ T cells (not recorded which) from PBMCs. The origin of the receptors is a human donor with aplastic anemia.

The genes are TRBV25-1 and TRBJ1-4, with D possibly matching TRBD1 (6 bases). This CDR3 has 16 residues. V was cut by 3 bases and J by 7 bases, with 18 bases left in between. CDR1 is MGHDK and CDR2 is SYGVNS in the germline V gene. This CDR3 is CASSDRGGGWSEKLFF. In DNA form, the CDR3 reads TGTGCCAGCAGTGACAGGGGAGGAGGATGGAGTGAAAAACTGTTTTTT.

V and J are TRBV11-1 and TRBJ1-1, with 7 positions matching TRBD1. Germline V gives CDR1 SGHAT, CDR2 FQDESV (reference sequence). The ends lost 5 bases at V and 1 base at J; junction bases unmatched: 4. There are 14 residues in the CDR3. The CDR3 coding sequence is TGTGCCAGCAGCCCCGGGACAGAGAACACTGAAGCTTTCTTT. Translated: CASSPGTENTEAFF.

This clonotype was detected many times. V and J are TRBV19 and TRBJ1-4; possible D gene TRBD1, 5 bases. The germline gives CDR1 LNHDA, CDR2 SQIVND (reference sequence). This CDR3 comprises 16 residues. The V gene lost 3 bases and the J gene lost 7 bases, with 18 bases spanning the gap. The CDR3 DNA is TGTGCCAGTAGTATGCGGCGAGGGGAAGAAGGTGAAAAACTGTTTTTT. Its protein product is CASSMRRGEEGEKLFF.

The gene calls are TRBV24-1 and TRBJ2-7, with D unclear. The V end lost 6 bases, the J end lost 1 base, and 9 bases lay between the germline ends. This CDR3 has 13 amino acids. Germline V gives CDR1 KGHDR, CDR2 SFDVKD. DNA for the CDR3: TGTGCCACCAGTACGGTGGGATCCTACGAGCAGTACTTC. This encodes CATSTVGSYEQYF.

A single count supports this clonotype. The CDR3 does not end in the conserved phenylalanine or tryptophan, so this is likely a read error. The chain employs TRBV19 and TRBJ2-7; D ambiguous. Trimming shortened V by 6 bases and J by 1 base, and 7 bases separated the two germline ends. Germline V gene sequence: CDR1 LNHDA, CDR2 SQIVND (reference sequence). CDR3 length: 12 amino acids. In DNA form, the CDR3 reads TGTGCCAGTAGCGATGAGTCCTACGAGCAGTACTAC. It translates to CASSDESYEQYY.

Of note for this clonotype: This CDR3 is missing its conserved last phenylalanine or tryptophan, likely due to a read error. V gene TRBV19 combines with J gene TRBJ1-2; D unclear. CDR1 is LNHDA and CDR2 is SQIVND in the germline V gene (reference sequence). V was pared by 4 bases and J by 5 bases, with 5 bases between. CDR3 length: 11 amino acids. The CDR3 here is CASSNKYGYTY. The DNA for the CDR3 is TGTGCCAGTAGTAACAAATATGGCTACACCTAC.

The table lists this clonotype with many counts. The V gene is TRBV5-4, the J gene TRBJ2-6, with D unclear. V lost 0 bases, J lost 0 bases, and 10 bases lay in between. This CDR3 spans 17 amino acids. Per germline, CDR1 SGHNT and CDR2 YYREEE (reference sequence). The CDR3, as DNA: TGTGCCAGCAGCTTGGGGGCAAGCCGCTCTGGGGCCAACGTCCTGACTTTC. This gives the protein CASSLGASRSGANVLTF. The full variable domain, with the rest looked up from reference TRBV5-4 and TRBJ2-6, is ETGVTQSPTHLIKTRGQQVTLRCSSQSGHNTVSWYQQALGQGPQFIFQYYREEENGRGNFPPRFSGLQFPNYSSELNVNALELDDSALYLCASSLGASRSGANVLTFGAGSRLTVL.

This CDR3 reads CASSESRGDSYEQYF. The CDR3, as DNA: TGCGCCAGCAGTGAGTCGAGGGGAGACTCCTACGAGCAGTACTTC. V is TRBV10-1 and J is TRBJ2-7; D is possibly TRBD1 or TRBD2 (5 bases each). CDR3 length: 15 amino acids. The germline V gene has CDR1 WNHNN and CDR2 SYGVQD (reference sequence). V was cut by 0 bases and J by 0 bases, with 9 bases left in between.

This chain joins TRBV9 and TRBJ2-1; TRBD2 matches 7 bases. The CDR3 loop spans 15 amino acids. V shed 0 bases and J 6 bases; nucleotides not matched to a gene: 6. Germline V gene lookup returns CDR1 SGDLS and CDR2 YYNGEE. This CDR3 reads CASSVVGGSSNEQFF. DNA for the CDR3: TGTGCCAGCAGCGTAGTTGGCGGGAGTAGCAATGAGCAGTTCTTC.

The chain employs TRBV6-1 and TRBJ2-7, with 13 bases that match TRBD2. Germline-derived CDR1 and CDR2 are MNHNS and SASEGT. V trimming: 6 bases; J trimming: 4 bases; junction bases outside the gene matches: 9. The CDR3 consists of 16 residues. CDR3 sequence: CASSQSLAGGPYEQYF. The CDR3 nucleotides are TGTGCCAGCAGCCAATCACTAGCGGGGGGGCCGTACGAGCAGTACTTC.

This clonotype appeared many times. This chain uses TRBV10-3 with TRBJ2-3; possible D gene TRBD2, 6 bases. The germline gives CDR1 ENHRY, CDR2 SYGVKD. Trimming took 7 bases from V and 1 from J, leaving 9 bases between them. This CDR3 region has 13 residues. Here the CDR3 reads CAITGAGTDTQYF. As DNA, the CDR3 is TGTGCCATCACGGGAGCCGGCACAGATACGCAGTATTTT.

This clonotype was counted ten times or more. The chain joins TRBV6-8 to TRBJ2-5; 7 nucleotides agree with TRBD1. Germline values: CDR1 MNHGY, CDR2 SAAAGT. Losses at the gene ends were 4 bases for V and 5 bases for J; bases not matched to a gene: 7. This CDR3 region has 14 residues. CDR3 residues: CASSSGTVGETQYF. In DNA form, the CDR3 reads TGTGCCAGCAGTTCCGGGACAGTGGGGGAGACCCAGTACTTC.

The chain combines TRBV7-2 with TRBJ1-2, with D hard to call. Trimming took off 4 bases at V and 2 bases at J, with 8 bases between the two ends. The length of the CDR3 is 13 residues. CDR1 is SGHTA and CDR2 is FQGNSA in the germline V gene. Here the CDR3 DNA reads TGTGCCAGCAGCTCCCGGGTAAACTATGGCTACACCTTC. This encodes CASSSRVNYGYTF.

Remarks on this clonotype: One end of the junction is discordant with germline, which a read error may explain. V usage is TRBV5-1 and J usage is TRBJ1-6; no firm D call. The CDR3 consists of 15 residues. Per germline, CDR1 SGHRS and CDR2 YFSETQ. The CDR3 DNA sequence: TGCGCCAGCAGCTCCGGACCGATGTATAACTCACCCCTCCACTTT. Its translation is CASSSGPMYNSPLHF.

The chain couples TRBV12-3 or TRBV12-4 to TRBJ2-7; D ambiguous. The V and J ends lost 0 bases and 0 bases respectively, with 6 bases between them. The CDR3 is made up of 14 amino acids. The CDR3, as DNA: TGTGCCAGCAGTTTAGCTCAGAGCTCCTACGAGCAGTACTTC. Encoded protein: CASSLAQSSYEQYF.

CDR3 in DNA: TGCAGCGTTGGATCCCAAGCTTTCTTT. Protein: CSVGSQAFF. The rearrangement uses TRBV29-1 and TRBJ1-1, with D unclear. The V gene's germline CDR1 is SQVTM and CDR2 ANQGSEA. The V end lost 4 bases, the J end lost 9 bases, and 6 bases lay between the germline ends. CDR3 length: 9 amino acids. Looking up the rest from reference TRBV29-1 and TRBJ1-1 gives the full variable domain: SAVISQKPSRDICQRGTSLTIQCQVDSQVTMMFWYRQQPGQSLTLIATANQGSEATYESGFVIDKFPISRPNLTFSTLTVSNMSPEDSSIYLCSVGSQAFFGQGTRLTVV.

This clonotype was seen many times. The V call is TRBV6-5, the J call TRBJ1-2; D possibly corresponds to TRBD1 (6 bases). The V and J ends lost 3 bases and 2 bases respectively, with 10 bases between them. Germline assignment: CDR1 MNHEY and CDR2 SVGAGI. The CDR3 is 14 residues long. As DNA, the CDR3 is TGTGCCAGCAGTTATGCAGGGGCAAACTATGGCTACACCTTC. This gives the protein CASSYAGANYGYTF.

V and J are TRBV2 and TRBJ1-3; 11 nucleotides align to TRBD1. Germline V gene sequence: CDR1 SNHLY, CDR2 FYNNEI. This CDR3 has 15 residues. V gave up 7 bases and J gave up 2 bases; unmatched junction bases: 4. The CDR3 nucleotides read TGTGCCAGCAACGGACAGGGGGCGCCTGGAAACACCATATATTTT. Translated, it gives CASNGQGAPGNTIYF.

This clonotype was found many times. The chain is built from TRBV6-1 and TRBJ2-3, with D possibly being TRBD2 (6 bases). The CDR3 extends over 13 amino acids. Trimming pared 7 bases from V and 5 bases from J, leaving 13 bases between. Looked up from germline, CDR1 is MNHNS and CDR2 is SASEGT. The CDR3 reads CASKPGGVDTQYF. CDR3 nucleotides: TGTGCCAGCAAGCCCGGGGGTGTAGATACGCAGTATTTT.

This clonotype was seen many times. The rearrangement uses TRBV4-2 and TRBJ2-2; 12 nucleotides line up with TRBD2. V lost 4 bases, J lost 6 bases, and 9 bases stayed unmatched. The germline CDR1 and CDR2 sequences are LGHNA and YNFKEQ. The CDR3 consists of 17 residues. CDR3 bases: TGTGCCAGCAGCCGCGCTAGCGGGGGGGTTGTTGCCGGGGAGCTGTTTTTT. Amino acid sequence: CASSRASGGVVAGELFF.

The chain employs TRBV24-1 and TRBJ2-3, with no clear D. The V gene lost 4 bases and the J gene lost 6 bases, with 7 bases spanning the gap. Germline lookup yields CDR1 KGHDR and CDR2 SFDVKD. The CDR3 covers 12 residues. Written as DNA, the CDR3 is TGTGCCACCAGTGACACGCTTGATACGCAGTATTTT. Encoded protein: CATSDTLDTQYF.